The 18 T cell receptor beta chains below come from one sample, sequenced in a study of cytomegalovirus exposure and HLA in healthy donors. With 60 Vbeta and 13 Jbeta primers, the PCR was carried out. Using immunoSEQ multiplex PCR, the repertoire was profiled, and TCRdb retains in-frame clones only, with some absent. The repertoire holds approximately 150,000 clones, over 70% seen once, with around 3.1% in the top ten. The sample taken for sequencing was PBMCs. The receptors derive from a male donor in good health and CMV-seronegative.

This chain uses TRBV2 with TRBJ2-1; D perhaps matches TRBD1 (6 bases). The CDR3 sequence is 15 residues long. V was clipped by 7 bases and J by 9 bases, with 22 bases between them. Germline V gene data show CDR1 as SNHLY and CDR2 as FYNNEI. CDR3 in DNA: TGTGCCAGCAAGAGACAGGATACCTCCCCGGGTGAGCAGTTCTTC. Translating gives CASKRQDTSPGEQFF.

The chain carries TRBV5-5 and TRBJ2-3, with D possibly being TRBD1 (6 bases). V was pared by 9 bases and J by 5 bases, with 22 bases between. The CDR3 is 15 amino acids. In germline, CDR1 is SGHKS, CDR2 YYEKEE (reference sequence). CDR3 in DNA: TGTGCCACCAGGCCACAGGGAACGATCCGAGATACGCAGTATTTT. This translates into CATRPQGTIRDTQYF.

The J gene is TRBJ2-3, the V gene TRBV5-5; a possible D gene is TRBD1 (6 bases). The germline V gene encodes CDR1 SGHKS and CDR2 YYEKEE (reference sequence). This CDR3 has 16 amino acids. The V and J ends lost 0 bases and 5 bases respectively, with 16 bases between them. The CDR3 nucleotides read TGTGCCAGCAGCTTGGCCGGGCCAGGGGCGTTAGATACGCAGTATTTT. As protein: CASSLAGPGALDTQYF.

The rearrangement joins TRBV6-6 to TRBJ2-1, with D possibly TRBD1 on 6 matching bases. This CDR3 has 13 amino acids. Trimming pared 6 bases from V and 5 bases from J, leaving 11 bases between. CDR1 is MNHNY, CDR2 SVGAGI, per germline (reference sequence). CDR3 region: CASSWTANNEQFF. In DNA, the CDR3 is TGTGCCAGCAGCTGGACAGCAAACAATGAGCAGTTCTTC.

This chain joins TRBV18 and TRBJ2-1; TRBD2 agrees at 12 bases. In germline, CDR1 is KGHSH, CDR2 LQKENI. The CDR3 has 17 amino acids. The V segment lost 0 bases and the J segment 9 bases; nucleotides outside the gene matches: 9. The CDR3 is CASSPPVVTSGSGEQFF. The CDR3 nucleotides read TGTGCCAGCTCACCACCGGTGGTGACTAGCGGGAGTGGTGAGCAGTTCTTC.

The chain combines TRBV5-1 with TRBJ2-5; D may be TRBD2 (7 bases). CDR3 length equals 14 residues. Trimming cost V 2 bases and J 10 bases, with 18 bases left between them. The germline gives CDR1 SGHRS, CDR2 YFSETQ. Written as DNA, the CDR3 is TGCGCCAGCAGCTTAGGTGGGGGGGCCGGGAACCAGTACTTC. Protein sequence: CASSLGGGAGNQYF.

The gene calls are TRBV7-3 and TRBJ1-1; a weak D match, TRBD1 (5 bases). Between the trimmed V and J ends, which lost 0 bases and 8 bases, there was a span of 16 bases. The CDR3 runs 15 residues. Germline CDR1 and CDR2: SGHTA and FQGTGA. CDR3 DNA sequence: TGTGCCAGCAGCTTAACGAGTGTCGGGGGTTCCGAAGCTTTCTTT. Protein product: CASSLTSVGGSEAFF.

The J gene is TRBJ2-7, the V gene TRBV11-1; TRBD2 agrees at 7 bases. CDR1 is SGHAT, CDR2 FQDESV, per germline (reference sequence). Trimming cost V 7 bases and J 0 bases; bases outside gene matches: 9. The CDR3 is 15 residues long. CDR3 residues: CASTPMASGSYEQYF. The CDR3 DNA reads as TGTGCCAGCACTCCGATGGCTAGCGGCTCCTACGAGCAGTACTTC. Based on the CDR3 plus reference TRBV11-1 and TRBJ2-7, the full variable domain is EAEVAQSPRYKITEKSQAVAFWCDPISGHATLYWYRQILGQGPELLVQFQDESVVDDSQLPKDRFSAERLKGVDSTLKIQPAELGDSAMYLCASTPMASGSYEQYFGPGTRLTVT.

The chain links TRBV28 to TRBJ1-2; TRBD1 matches at 9 bases. CDR3 length: 13 residues. Germline CDR1 and CDR2: MDHEN and SYDVKM. V lost 6 bases and J lost 8; bases outside the gene matches: 7. This CDR3 reads CASRGTGISGYTF. CDR3 DNA: TGTGCCAGCAGAGGGACAGGGATCTCGGGCTACACCTTC.

As to this clone: Sequence at one end of the junction differs from germline and may be a read error. This sample includes further DNA sequences coding for the same CDR3. The chain's CDR3 is CASSRGGAYGYTF. The CDR3 nucleotides are TGTGCTAGCAGCCGGGGGGGCGCCTATGGCTACACCTTC. The rearrangement uses TRBV27 and TRBJ1-2, with D perhaps matching TRBD1 (6 bases). This CDR3 region has 13 residues. CDR1 and CDR2 (germline): MNHEY, SMNVEV (reference sequence).

The chain combines TRBV10-3 with TRBJ2-1; D possibly corresponds to TRBD2 (6 bases). Germline CDR1 and CDR2: ENHRY and SYGVKD. Trimming took 7 bases from V and 11 from J, leaving 12 bases between them. The CDR3 length is 11 residues. The CDR3 loop is CAITGDEQQFF. The CDR3 DNA reads as TGTGCCATCACGGGAGACGAACAGCAGTTCTTC.

The V and J genes are TRBV11-2 and TRBJ2-1, with TRBD2 identical over 10 bases. CDR3 length equals 15 residues. Unmatched junction bases numbered 2, after V lost 2 bases and J lost 4 bases. Looked up from germline, CDR1 is SGHAT and CDR2 is FQNNGV. For the CDR3, the DNA is TGTGCCAGCAGCTTAAGCGGGAGGGGATACAATGAGCAGTTCTTC. This gives the protein CASSLSGRGYNEQFF.

The chain joins TRBV7-2 to TRBJ2-5, with 10 bases matching TRBD2. This CDR3 comprises 16 residues. V shed 0 bases and J 5 bases; nucleotides not matched to a gene: 6. The germline gives CDR1 SGHTA, CDR2 FQGNSA. The CDR3 nucleotides read TGTGCCAGCAGCTTAGCTCGAGCGGGGGGGCGGGAGACCCAGTACTTC. Its protein is CASSLARAGGRETQYF.

This clone was detected a few times. This chain connects TRBV7-9 to TRBJ2-7, with 7 bases fitting TRBD1. The CDR3 is 16 amino acids. The V gene's germline CDR1 is SEHNR and CDR2 FQNEAQ (reference sequence). Losses at the gene ends were 5 bases for V and 0 bases for J; bases not matched to a gene: 10. The CDR3 DNA reads TGTGCCAGCAGCCCCCGGACAGGTTCCAGCTCCTACGAGCAGTACTTC. This codes for CASSPRTGSSSYEQYF.

This clone came up once. This chain uses TRBV30 with TRBJ1-2; D unclear. Trimming stripped 4 bases from V and 5 bases from J, with 11 bases between. The germline gives CDR1 GTSNPN, CDR2 SVGIG (reference sequence). The CDR3 loop spans 12 amino acids. In DNA form, the CDR3 reads TGTGCCTGGATCGGCGGGAGGTATGGCTACACCTTC. It translates to CAWIGGRYGYTF.

This chain connects TRBV18 to TRBJ1-6; D may be TRBD1 (6 bases). V dropped 6 bases and J dropped 5 bases, with 11 bases sitting between them. Germline CDR1 and CDR2: KGHSH and LQKENI. This CDR3 is built from 14 residues. The CDR3 DNA reads TGTGCCAGCTCCGGGGGGCTGGATAATTCACCCCTCCACTTT. Protein sequence: CASSGGLDNSPLHF.

The J gene is TRBJ1-5, the V gene TRBV19; no reliable D call. This CDR3 region has 14 residues. The ends were cut back, 0 bases at V and 2 bases at J, with 5 bases in the middle. Germline values: CDR1 LNHDA, CDR2 SQIVND (reference sequence). Here the CDR3 reads CASSIEQRNQPQHF. The CDR3, as DNA: TGTGCCAGTAGTATAGAACAGCGCAATCAGCCCCAGCATTTT. Variable domain in full (rest from reference TRBV19 and TRBJ1-5): DGGITQSPKYLFRKEGQNVTLSCEQNLNHDAMYWYRQDPGQGLRLIYYSQIVNDFQKGDIAEGYSVSREKKESFPLTVTSAQKNPTAFYLCASSIEQRNQPQHFGDGTRLSIL.

The chain employs TRBV30 and TRBJ1-3; 9 bases line up with TRBD1. Trimming removed 3 bases from V and 0 bases from J; junction bases left unmatched: 3. The CDR3 has 15 amino acids. CDR1 is GTSNPN, CDR2 SVGIG, per germline (reference sequence). DNA of the CDR3: TGTGCCTGGAGGGGACAGGGTATCTCTGGAAACACCATATATTTT. This translates into CAWRGQGISGNTIYF.